This passage covers 31 T cell receptor beta chains from one sample sequenced in a study of blood T cells in healthy people across ages. The authors ran a second PCR of about 6 to 11 cycles using a sample-barcoded 5' primer and a J-beta primer mix. In TCRdb, the 5' RACE reads were re-called with MiXCR into one record per CDR3 protein. The top ten hold about 11% of the sample, which has some 1.6 million distinct CDR3 sequences, about 31% seen once. The material sequenced was blood. The source is a woman in her thirties in good health.

The chain has TRBV20-1 and TRBJ2-1, with 11 bases identical to TRBD2. The germline CDR1 and CDR2 sequences are DFQATT and SNEGSKA (reference sequence). The ends lost 6 bases at V and 0 bases at J; junction bases unmatched: 16. The length of the CDR3 is 19 residues. CDR3 sequence: CSAGEWGSGGVSSYNEQFF. CDR3 nucleotide sequence: TGCAGTGCGGGCGAGTGGGGTAGCGGGGGGGTGAGCTCCTACAATGAGCAGTTCTTC.

This clonotype was picked up one time. This chain joins TRBV20-1 and TRBJ2-7, with 7 bases identical to TRBD2. The better agreement between TRBJ2-5 and the DNA end casts doubt on the J call. Germline V gives CDR1 DFQATT, CDR2 SNEGSKA (reference sequence). The CDR3 is 13 amino acids. CDR3 nucleotide sequence: TGCAGTGTTGTGGGCGGGAGTGGCGAGACCCAGTACTTC. Its protein product is CSVVGGSGETQYF.

The chain employs TRBV9 and TRBJ2-3; the D gene could be TRBD1 or TRBD2 (5 bases each). Germline lookup yields CDR1 SGDLS and CDR2 YYNGEE. Trimming removed 5 bases at V and 7 bases at J, with 20 bases between. The CDR3 contains 15 residues. CDR3 region: CASSRDPMSGYTQYF. The CDR3 coding sequence is TGTGCCAGCAGTCGGGACCCCATGAGTGGGTATACGCAGTATTTT.

Only a few counts were recorded for this clonotype. The rearrangement uses TRBV12-3 or TRBV12-4 and TRBJ1-5, with D maybe TRBD1 (5 bases). V was pared by 2 bases and J by 4 bases, with 9 bases between. This CDR3 contains 14 residues. CDR3 DNA: TGTGCCAGCAGTTTACGACAGAAGAATCAGCCCCAGCATTTT. This gives the protein CASSLRQKNQPQHF.

The chain has TRBV20-1 and TRBJ2-7; D may be TRBD1 (5 bases). This CDR3 is 14 amino acids long. Trimming pared 0 bases from V and 0 bases from J, leaving 9 bases between. Germline V lookup: CDR1 DFQATT, CDR2 SNEGSKA (reference sequence). CDR3 coding DNA: TGCAGTGCTAGAGAGGGCAGGGCCTCCTACGAGCAGTACTTC. The encoded protein is CSAREGRASYEQYF.

This chain joins TRBV9 and TRBJ2-3; 12 nucleotides align to TRBD2. The CDR3 totals 17 residues. J was trimmed by 5 bases and V by 0 bases; bases with no gene match: 7. Looked up from germline, CDR1 is SGDLS and CDR2 is YYNGEE. The CDR3 region is CASSVELAGGPGDTQYF. CDR3 coding DNA: TGTGCCAGCAGCGTAGAGCTAGCGGGGGGGCCCGGAGATACGCAGTATTTT.

This clonotype has more than one count but fewer than ten. The CDR3: CASSEPGGLYNEQFF. CDR3 DNA: TGTGCCAGCAGCGAGCCGGGGGGTCTATACAATGAGCAGTTCTTC. J is TRBJ2-1 and V is TRBV7-3; 7 bases match TRBD2. The CDR3 is 15 residues long. J was trimmed by 4 bases and V by 5 bases; bases with no gene match: 8. CDR1 and CDR2 (germline): SGHTA, FQGTGA. Drawing the rest from reference TRBV7-3 and TRBJ2-1, the complete variable domain is GAGVSQTPSNKVTEKGKYVELRCDPISGHTALYWYRQSLGQGPEFLIYFQGTGAADDSGLPNDRFFAVRPEGSVSTLKIQRTERGDSAVYLCASSEPGGLYNEQFFGPGTRLTVL.

J is TRBJ1-1 and V is TRBV5-6; tentative D call: TRBD1 (5 bases). Trimming took off 0 bases at V and 3 bases at J, with 15 bases between the two ends. Germline V gene lookup returns CDR1 SGHDT and CDR2 YYEEEE. CDR3 length: 16 amino acids. CDR3 amino acids: CASSLDGQGIDTEAFF. DNA of the CDR3: TGTGCCAGCAGCTTGGACGGGCAGGGAATCGACACTGAAGCTTTCTTT.

This chain connects TRBV13 to TRBJ1-1, with D possibly matching TRBD1 (6 bases). Germline CDR1 reads PRHDT; CDR2 reads FYEKMQ (reference sequence). Trimming shortened V by 8 bases and J by 5 bases, and 18 bases separated the two germline ends. The CDR3 is made up of 14 amino acids. Here the CDR3 reads CASVLGAPGTEAFF. For the CDR3, the DNA is TGTGCCAGCGTCCTGGGGGCCCCGGGGACTGAAGCTTTCTTT.

This clonotype was detected only once. The CDR3, as DNA: TGTGCCAGCAGAGAGGGTCCCGGGACGGCCCAGTACTTC. Protein sequence: CASREGPGTAQYF. The gene calls are TRBV2 and TRBJ2-7; the D gene could be TRBD1 or TRBD2 (5 bases each). Trimming removed 6 bases from V and 10 bases from J, with 19 bases in between. CDR3 length: 13 residues. Germline CDR1 reads SNHLY; CDR2 reads FYNNEI.

This clonotype was seen more than once but under ten times. The rearrangement uses TRBV3-1 and TRBJ2-5; 15 nucleotides match TRBD2. Germline CDR1 and CDR2: LGHDT and YNNKEL (reference sequence). There are 16 residues in the CDR3. The junction had 3 bases not matched to a gene; V was cut back by 4 bases and J by 3 bases. The CDR3 here is CASSPGTSGRKETQYF. The CDR3 DNA sequence: TGTGCCAGCAGCCCCGGGACTAGCGGGAGGAAAGAGACCCAGTACTTC.

The rearrangement links TRBV25-1 to TRBJ1-4, with TRBD1 matching 11 bases. The trim removed 6 bases at V and 11 bases at J, leaving 8 bases unmatched. The germline V gene encodes CDR1 MGHDK and CDR2 SYGVNS. The CDR3 totals 14 residues. The CDR3 sequence is CASRGDRGFGKLFF. The DNA for the CDR3 is TGTGCCAGCAGGGGGGACAGGGGGTTTGGGAAACTGTTTTTT.

This clonotype showed up just a few times. The gene calls are TRBV28 and TRBJ2-7, with 7 bases that match TRBD1. The CDR3 extends over 11 amino acids. Trimming took 8 bases from V and 4 from J; bases not matched to a gene: 2. CDR1 is MDHEN and CDR2 is SYDVKM in the germline V gene. The DNA of the CDR3 is TGTGCCAGCTGGGGACAGTACGAGCAGTACTTC. Amino acid sequence: CASWGQYEQYF.

V usage is TRBV12-3 or TRBV12-4 and J usage is TRBJ2-1; D unresolved. V was cut by 3 bases and J by 8 bases, with 8 bases left in between. CDR3 length: 12 amino acids. The CDR3 DNA reads as TGTGCCAGCAGTTTGCAGTGGGATGAGCAGTTCTTC. It is translated as CASSLQWDEQFF.

About this clonotype itself: This may come from a read error, since a much larger clone is one base off. The chain has TRBV20-1 and TRBJ2-1; 7 positions match TRBD1. CDR3 length: 15 amino acids. V was clipped by 1 base and J by 0 bases; unmatched bases: 3. Germline V gene lookup returns CDR1 DFQATT and CDR2 SNEGSKA (reference sequence). The CDR3 is CSARARTGSYNEQFF. The CDR3 DNA is TGCAGTGCTAGAGCCCGGACAGGCTCCTACAATGAGCAGTTCTTC.

J is TRBJ2-4 and V is TRBV28, with a possible D match to TRBD1 (5 bases). The J call may be mistaken, given a closer DNA end match to TRBJ2-7. This CDR3 comprises 15 residues. Germline V gene sequence: CDR1 MDHEN, CDR2 SYDVKM. The CDR3 region has the DNA TGTGCCAGCAGTCCGCGGACAACCCGAATCGGCGAGCAGTACTTC. Residues: CASSPRTTRIGEQYF.

The CDR3 DNA reads as TGTGCCAGCAGTTTTGGGGAGGGCGAGGATGAGCAGTTCTTC. Amino acid sequence: CASSFGEGEDEQFF. The V gene is TRBV28, the J gene TRBJ2-1; 7 nucleotides line up with TRBD2. Losses at the gene ends were 3 bases for V and 8 bases for J; bases not matched to a gene: 7. Germline V CDR1 and CDR2: MDHEN, SYDVKM. This CDR3 has 14 residues.

This clonotype showed up just a few times. The rearrangement links TRBV2 to TRBJ2-5; TRBD2 agrees at 9 bases. Looked up from germline, CDR1 is SNHLY and CDR2 is FYNNEI. The junction had 9 bases not matched to a gene; V was cut back by 5 bases and J by 5 bases. The CDR3 loop spans 15 amino acids. CDR3 sequence: CASSPSSGGQETQYF. The CDR3 DNA follows: TGTGCCAGCAGTCCCAGCAGCGGGGGGCAGGAGACCCAGTACTTC. The full variable domain, in which reference TRBV2 and TRBJ2-5 provide the parts outside the CDR3, is EPEVTQTPSHQVTQMGQEVILRCVPISNHLYFYWYRQILGQKVEFLVSFYNNEISEKSEIFDDQFSVERPDGSNFTLKIRSTKLEDSAMYFCASSPSSGGQETQYFGPGTRLLVL.

The chain has TRBV9 and TRBJ1-2; no definite D call. With 0 bases removed from V and 7 bases from J, the gap between germline ends came to 16 bases. The CDR3 length is 15 residues. Germline CDR1 reads SGDLS; CDR2 reads YYNGEE. CDR3 coding DNA: TGTGCCAGCAGCGTAGAGGCCAGCCGCCGTTCTGGCTACACCTTC. Translating it yields CASSVEASRRSGYTF.

This clonotype occurred a few times. The rearrangement joins TRBV15 to TRBJ2-3; possibly TRBD1 or TRBD2 for D (6 bases each). Germline V gene data show CDR1 as LNHNV and CDR2 as YYDKDF (reference sequence). V was clipped by 1 base and J by 3 bases, with 11 bases between them. There are 15 residues in the CDR3. CDR3 region: CATSRGRGQTDTQYF. In DNA, the CDR3 is TGTGCCACCAGCAGAGGCCGGGGGCAGACAGATACGCAGTATTTT.

On this clonotype: Being one base from a much bigger clone, this may be a read error. The genes are TRBV6-5 and TRBJ2-7, with D possibly being TRBD1 (6 bases). Germline CDR1 and CDR2: MNHEY and SVGAGI. This CDR3 has 12 residues. The CDR3 DNA follows: TGTGCCAGCAGACTCACAGGGAACGAGCGGTACTTC. The encoded protein is CASRLTGNERYF.

This clonotype was seen only a few times. This chain connects TRBV24-1 to TRBJ2-3; TRBD2 aligns across 11 bases. This CDR3 comprises 18 residues. V lost 0 bases and J lost 4; bases outside the gene matches: 8. Looked up from germline, CDR1 is KGHDR and CDR2 is SFDVKD. The CDR3 sequence: CATSDLIRGLAAPDTQYF. CDR3 DNA sequence: TGTGCCACCAGTGATTTGATACGGGGACTAGCGGCACCAGATACGCAGTATTTT.

This clonotype has only a few counts. This rearrangement joins TRBV5-6 to TRBJ2-7; 8 bases align to TRBD1. With V trimmed by 4 bases and J by 3 bases, 9 bases remained unmatched. Germline CDR1 is SGHDT and CDR2 is YYEEEE. The CDR3 is made up of 15 amino acids. The CDR3 loop reads CASSIGGQGLYEQYF. Written as DNA, the CDR3 is TGTGCCAGCAGCATAGGAGGACAGGGACTCTACGAGCAGTACTTC.

This clonotype was seen at least ten times. The rearrangement links TRBV4-1 to TRBJ1-2, with D possibly being TRBD1 (5 bases). This CDR3 is 13 amino acids long. Trimming removed 1 base at V and 4 bases at J, with 7 bases between. CDR1 is MGHRA, CDR2 YSYEKL, per germline. This chain's CDR3 is CASSQGDSYGYTF. The CDR3 bases are TGCGCCAGCAGCCAAGGGGACTCCTATGGCTACACCTTC.

The chain recombines TRBV29-1 with TRBJ2-5, with no clear D. The CDR3 runs 13 residues. V was clipped by 1 base and J by 5 bases, with 11 bases between them. Germline CDR1 and CDR2: SQVTM and ANQGSEA. DNA for the CDR3: TGCAGCGTTGAAGGTTGGGTCAGGGAGACCCAGTACTTC. This encodes CSVEGWVRETQYF. Supplemented by reference TRBV29-1 and TRBJ2-5, the full variable domain reads SAVISQKPSRDICQRGTSLTIQCQVDSQVTMMFWYRQQPGQSLTLIATANQGSEATYESGFVIDKFPISRPNLTFSTLTVSNMSPEDSSIYLCSVEGWVRETQYFGPGTRLLVL.

The chain couples TRBV15 to TRBJ1-1; TRBD1 might be the D (5 bases). Germline V gene lookup returns CDR1 LNHNV and CDR2 YYDKDF (reference sequence). Trimming pared 1 base from V and 11 bases from J, leaving 14 bases between. This CDR3 has 13 amino acids. The CDR3 loop is CATSRAAERGAFF. DNA for the CDR3: TGTGCCACCAGCAGAGCGGCGGAGAGGGGTGCTTTCTTT.

This clonotype was picked up one time. CDR3 DNA sequence: TGCAGTGCTCAACTAGCGGCCAACTGCGAGCAGTACTTC. Its translation: CSAQLAANCEQYF. The chain uses TRBV20-1 and TRBJ2-7; 8 bases fit TRBD2. Germline loops: CDR1 DFQATT, CDR2 SNEGSKA (reference sequence). The CDR3 extends over 13 amino acids. V lost 5 bases and J lost 6; bases outside the gene matches: 9.

This clonotype has a handful of counts. V is TRBV7-3 and J is TRBJ2-5; 8 bases are shared with TRBD1. With 4 bases clipped from V and 5 bases from J, the junction kept 12 bases outside the gene matches. This CDR3 contains 16 residues. Germline lookup yields CDR1 SGHTA and CDR2 FQGTGA. The CDR3 is CASSSGGQEGVETQYF. The CDR3 nucleotides are TGTGCCAGCAGCTCCGGGGGACAGGAGGGGGTGGAGACCCAGTACTTC.

V is TRBV9 and J is TRBJ2-1; TRBD1 or TRBD2 may be the D gene (5 bases each). The V end lost 4 bases, the J end lost 5 bases, and 13 bases lay between the germline ends. CDR3 length: 14 amino acids. Germline CDR1 and CDR2: SGDLS and YYNGEE. In DNA form, the CDR3 reads TGTGCCAGCAGCCGCCGGCAGGGACACAATGAGCAGTTCTTC. It specifies CASSRRQGHNEQFF.

This clonotype was observed a few times. The rearrangement joins TRBV28 to TRBJ1-5; D unresolved. V lost 5 bases, J lost 7 bases, and 6 bases lay in between. The CDR3 runs 11 residues. Per germline, CDR1 MDHEN and CDR2 SYDVKM. For the CDR3, the DNA is TGTGCCAGCAGTCAAGGACAGCCCCAGCATTTT. Translating gives CASSQGQPQHF.

V usage is TRBV7-3 and J usage is TRBJ2-1; 13 bases match TRBD2. The germline V gene has CDR1 SGHTA and CDR2 FQGTGA. Unmatched junction bases numbered 8, after V lost 6 bases and J lost 9 bases. This CDR3 is 15 amino acids long. Here the CDR3 reads CASSPLAGGPIEQFF. Here the CDR3 DNA reads TGTGCCAGCAGTCCACTAGCGGGAGGGCCAATTGAGCAGTTCTTC.